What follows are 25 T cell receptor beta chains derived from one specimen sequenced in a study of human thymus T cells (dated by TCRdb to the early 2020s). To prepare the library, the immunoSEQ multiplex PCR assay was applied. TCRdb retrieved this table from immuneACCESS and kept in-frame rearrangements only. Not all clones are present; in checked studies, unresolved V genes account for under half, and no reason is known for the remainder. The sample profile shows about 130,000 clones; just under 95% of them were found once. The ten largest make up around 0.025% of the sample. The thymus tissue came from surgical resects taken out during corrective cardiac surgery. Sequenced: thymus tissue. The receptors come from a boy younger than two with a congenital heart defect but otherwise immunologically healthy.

CDR3 protein: CASSPRQINYGYTF. The DNA for the CDR3 is TGTGCCAGCAGCCCCCGACAAATAAACTATGGCTACACCTTC. The chain links TRBV28 to TRBJ1-2; D is ambiguous. Trimming pared 6 bases from V and 2 bases from J, leaving 13 bases between. Germline loops: CDR1 MDHEN, CDR2 SYDVKM. This CDR3 comprises 14 residues.

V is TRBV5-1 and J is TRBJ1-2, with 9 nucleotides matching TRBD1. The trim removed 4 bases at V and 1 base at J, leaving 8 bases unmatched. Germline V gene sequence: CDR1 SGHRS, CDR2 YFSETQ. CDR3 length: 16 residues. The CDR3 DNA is TGCGCCAGCAGCCCCGACAGGGGGAGAGATAACTATGGCTACACCTTC. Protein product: CASSPDRGRDNYGYTF.

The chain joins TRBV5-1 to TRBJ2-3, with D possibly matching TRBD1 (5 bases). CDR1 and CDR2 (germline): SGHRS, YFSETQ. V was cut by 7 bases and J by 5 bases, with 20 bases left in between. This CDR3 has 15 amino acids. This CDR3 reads CASSHVGPLGDTQYF. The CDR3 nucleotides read TGCGCCAGCTCCCACGTGGGGCCCCTGGGAGATACGCAGTATTTT.

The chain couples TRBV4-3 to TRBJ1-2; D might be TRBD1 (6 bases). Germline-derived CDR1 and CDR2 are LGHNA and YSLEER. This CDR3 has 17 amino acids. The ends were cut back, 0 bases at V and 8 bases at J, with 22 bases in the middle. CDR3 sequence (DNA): TGCGCCAGCAGCCAAGACTTGGTGCAGGGGAGGATTAAGGGCTACACCTTC. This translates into CASSQDLVQGRIKGYTF.

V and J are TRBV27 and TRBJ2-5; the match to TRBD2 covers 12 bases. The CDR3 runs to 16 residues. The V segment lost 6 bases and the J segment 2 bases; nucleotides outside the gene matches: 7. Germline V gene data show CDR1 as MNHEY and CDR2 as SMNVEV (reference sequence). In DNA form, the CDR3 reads TGTGCCAGCAGGGACTCTAGCGGGGGGGCACAAGAGACCCAGTACTTC. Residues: CASRDSSGGAQETQYF.

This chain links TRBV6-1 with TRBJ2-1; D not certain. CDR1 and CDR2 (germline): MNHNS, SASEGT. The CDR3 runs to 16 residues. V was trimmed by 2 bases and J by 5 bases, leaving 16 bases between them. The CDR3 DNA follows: TGTGCCAGCAGTGAAACTAACTCTCCTGGCAACAATGAGCAGTTCTTC. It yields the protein CASSETNSPGNNEQFF.

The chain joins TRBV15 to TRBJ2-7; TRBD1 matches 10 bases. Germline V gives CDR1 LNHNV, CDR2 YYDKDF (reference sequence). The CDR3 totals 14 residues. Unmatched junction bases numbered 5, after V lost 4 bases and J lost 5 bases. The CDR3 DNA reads TGTGCCACCAGCAATAAGGACAGGGGGGACGAGCAGTACTTC. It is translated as CATSNKDRGDEQYF.

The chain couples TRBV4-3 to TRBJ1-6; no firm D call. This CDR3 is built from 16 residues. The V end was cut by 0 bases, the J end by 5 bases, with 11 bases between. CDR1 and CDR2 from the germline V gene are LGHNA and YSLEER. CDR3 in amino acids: CASSQERAADNSPLHF. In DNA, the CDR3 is TGCGCCAGCAGCCAAGAGAGGGCGGCAGATAATTCACCCCTCCACTTT.

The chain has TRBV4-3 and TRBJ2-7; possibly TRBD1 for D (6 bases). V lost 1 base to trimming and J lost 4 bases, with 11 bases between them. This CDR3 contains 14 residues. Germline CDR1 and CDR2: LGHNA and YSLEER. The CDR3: CASSQGDTQYEQYF. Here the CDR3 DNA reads TGCGCCAGCAGCCAAGGGGACACTCAATACGAGCAGTACTTC.

CDR3 protein: CASSVGAGGIARNEQFF. CDR3 sequence (DNA): TGTGCCAGCAGCGTTGGTGCAGGGGGCATCGCTAGGAATGAGCAGTTCTTC. The genes are TRBV9 and TRBJ2-1; TRBD1 matches at 8 bases. CDR3 size: 17 residues. Germline CDR1 reads SGDLS; CDR2 reads YYNGEE. The V and J ends lost 2 bases and 7 bases, in that order; junction bases with no gene match: 14.

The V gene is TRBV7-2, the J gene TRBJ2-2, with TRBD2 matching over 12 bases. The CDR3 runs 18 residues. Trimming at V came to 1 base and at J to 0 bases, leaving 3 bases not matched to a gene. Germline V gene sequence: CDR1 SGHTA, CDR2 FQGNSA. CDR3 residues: CASSLVTSGGANTGELFF. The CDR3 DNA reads TGTGCCAGCAGCTTAGTGACTAGCGGGGGCGCGAACACCGGGGAGCTGTTTTTT. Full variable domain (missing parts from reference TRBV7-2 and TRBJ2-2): GAGVSQSPSNKVTEKGKDVELRCDPISGHTALYWYRQSLGQGLEFLIYFQGNSAPDKSGLPSDRFSAERTGGSVSTLTIQRTQQEDSAVYLCASSLVTSGGANTGELFFGEGSRLTVL.

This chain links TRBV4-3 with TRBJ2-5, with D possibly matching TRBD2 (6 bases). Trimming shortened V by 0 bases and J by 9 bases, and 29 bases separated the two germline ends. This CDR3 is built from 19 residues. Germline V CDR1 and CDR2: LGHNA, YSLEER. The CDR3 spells CASSQDRLGREVSKESQYF. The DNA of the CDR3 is TGCGCCAGCAGCCAAGATAGGCTAGGCAGGGAGGTGTCGAAGGAATCCCAGTACTTC.

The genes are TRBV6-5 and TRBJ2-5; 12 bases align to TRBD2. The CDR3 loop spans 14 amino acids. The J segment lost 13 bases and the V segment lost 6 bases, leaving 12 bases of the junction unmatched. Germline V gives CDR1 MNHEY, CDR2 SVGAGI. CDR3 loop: CASSQRLAGACLYF. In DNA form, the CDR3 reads TGTGCCAGCAGCCAGAGACTAGCGGGGGCTTGTTTGTACTTC.

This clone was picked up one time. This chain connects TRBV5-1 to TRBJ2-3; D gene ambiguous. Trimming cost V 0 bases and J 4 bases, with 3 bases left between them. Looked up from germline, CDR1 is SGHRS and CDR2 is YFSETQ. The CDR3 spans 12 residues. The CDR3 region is CASSLVADTQYF. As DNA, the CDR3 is TGCGCCAGCAGCTTGGTGGCAGATACGCAGTATTTT.

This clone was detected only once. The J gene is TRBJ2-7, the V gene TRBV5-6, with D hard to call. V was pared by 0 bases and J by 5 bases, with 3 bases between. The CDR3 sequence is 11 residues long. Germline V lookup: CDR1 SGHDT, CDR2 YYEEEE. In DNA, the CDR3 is TGTGCCAGCAGCTTGGCCCACGAGCAGTACTTC. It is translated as CASSLAHEQYF.

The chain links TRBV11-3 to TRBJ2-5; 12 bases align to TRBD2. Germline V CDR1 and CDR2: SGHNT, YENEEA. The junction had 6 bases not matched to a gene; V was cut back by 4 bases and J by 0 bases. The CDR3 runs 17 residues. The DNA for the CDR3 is TGTGCCAGCAGCTCACGGACTAGCGGGGTCTACCAAGAGACCCAGTACTTC. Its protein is CASSSRTSGVYQETQYF. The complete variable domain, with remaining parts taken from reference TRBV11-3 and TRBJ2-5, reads EAGVVQSPRYKIIEKKQPVAFWCNPISGHNTLYWYLQNLGQGPELLIRYENEEAVDDSQLPKDRFSAERLKGVDSTLKIQPAELGDSAVYLCASSSRTSGVYQETQYFGPGTRLLVL.

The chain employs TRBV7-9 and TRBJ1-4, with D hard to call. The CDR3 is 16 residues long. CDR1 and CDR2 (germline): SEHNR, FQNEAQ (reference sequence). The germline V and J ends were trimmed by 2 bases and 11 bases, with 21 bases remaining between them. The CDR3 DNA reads TGTGCCAGCAGCTTAAAGATGGACGGTGGAGGGATGAAACTGTTTTTT. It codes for CASSLKMDGGGMKLFF.

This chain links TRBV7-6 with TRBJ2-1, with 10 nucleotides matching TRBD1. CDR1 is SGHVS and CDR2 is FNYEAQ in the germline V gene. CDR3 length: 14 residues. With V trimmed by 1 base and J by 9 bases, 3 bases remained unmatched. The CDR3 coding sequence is TGTGCCAGCAGCTTAGAGGGACAGGGGAGTGAGCAGTTCTTC. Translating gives CASSLEGQGSEQFF.

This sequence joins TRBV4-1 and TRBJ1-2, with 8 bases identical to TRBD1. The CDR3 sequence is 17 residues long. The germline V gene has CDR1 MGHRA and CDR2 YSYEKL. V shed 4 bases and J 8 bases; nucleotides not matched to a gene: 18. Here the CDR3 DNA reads TGCGCCAGCAGCCTTCCCGGACAGGGCGAAATCACCGGGGGCTACACCTTC. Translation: CASSLPGQGEITGGYTF.

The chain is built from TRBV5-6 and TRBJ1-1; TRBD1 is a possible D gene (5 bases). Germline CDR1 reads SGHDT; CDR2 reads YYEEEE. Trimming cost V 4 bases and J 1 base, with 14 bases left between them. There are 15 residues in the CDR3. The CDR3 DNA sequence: TGTGCCAGCAGCACCCATAGACAGCAGAACACTGAAGCTTTCTTT. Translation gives CASSTHRQQNTEAFF. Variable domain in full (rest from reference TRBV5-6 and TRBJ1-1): DAGVTQSPTHLIKTRGQQVTLRCSPKSGHDTVSWYQQALGQGPQFIFQYYEEEERQRGNFPDRFSGHQFPNYSSELNVNALLLGDSALYLCASSTHRQQNTEAFFGQGTRLTVV.

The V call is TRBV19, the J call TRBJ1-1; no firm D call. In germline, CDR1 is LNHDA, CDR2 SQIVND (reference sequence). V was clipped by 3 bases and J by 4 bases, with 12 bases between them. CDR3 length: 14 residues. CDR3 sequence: CASSMPLLGTEAFF. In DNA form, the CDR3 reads TGTGCCAGTAGTATGCCTTTGCTGGGCACTGAAGCTTTCTTT. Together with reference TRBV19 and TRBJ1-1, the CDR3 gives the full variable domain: DGGITQSPKYLFRKEGQNVTLSCEQNLNHDAMYWYRQDPGQGLRLIYYSQIVNDFQKGDIAEGYSVSREKKESFPLTVTSAQKNPTAFYLCASSMPLLGTEAFFGQGTRLTVV.

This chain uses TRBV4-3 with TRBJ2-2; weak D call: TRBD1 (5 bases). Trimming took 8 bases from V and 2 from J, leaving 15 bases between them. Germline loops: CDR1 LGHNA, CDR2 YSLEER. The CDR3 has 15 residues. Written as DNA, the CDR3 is TGCGCCAGCCGAAGGACATATTTCAACACCGGGGAGCTGTTTTTT. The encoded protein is CASRRTYFNTGELFF.

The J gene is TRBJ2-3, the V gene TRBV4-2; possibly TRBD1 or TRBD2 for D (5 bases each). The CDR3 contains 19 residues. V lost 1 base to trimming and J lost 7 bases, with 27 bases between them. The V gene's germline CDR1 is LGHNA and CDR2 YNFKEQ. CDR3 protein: CASSQGMRGNITFTNTQYF. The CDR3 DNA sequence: TGTGCCAGCAGCCAAGGGATGAGGGGAAACATAACCTTTACGAATACGCAGTATTTT.

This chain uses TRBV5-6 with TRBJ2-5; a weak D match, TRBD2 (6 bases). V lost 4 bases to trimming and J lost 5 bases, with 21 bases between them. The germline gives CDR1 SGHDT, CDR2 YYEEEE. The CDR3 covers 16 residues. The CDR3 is CASSGWDSHGGETQYF. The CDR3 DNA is TGTGCCAGCAGCGGTTGGGACTCTCACGGTGGGGAGACCCAGTACTTC.

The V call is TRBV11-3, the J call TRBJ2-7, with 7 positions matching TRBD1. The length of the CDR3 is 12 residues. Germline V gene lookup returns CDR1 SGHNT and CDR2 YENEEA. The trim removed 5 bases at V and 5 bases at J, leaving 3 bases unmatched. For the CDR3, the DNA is TGTGCCAGCAGCGGAACAGGGGACGAGCAGTACTTC. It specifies CASSGTGDEQYF.